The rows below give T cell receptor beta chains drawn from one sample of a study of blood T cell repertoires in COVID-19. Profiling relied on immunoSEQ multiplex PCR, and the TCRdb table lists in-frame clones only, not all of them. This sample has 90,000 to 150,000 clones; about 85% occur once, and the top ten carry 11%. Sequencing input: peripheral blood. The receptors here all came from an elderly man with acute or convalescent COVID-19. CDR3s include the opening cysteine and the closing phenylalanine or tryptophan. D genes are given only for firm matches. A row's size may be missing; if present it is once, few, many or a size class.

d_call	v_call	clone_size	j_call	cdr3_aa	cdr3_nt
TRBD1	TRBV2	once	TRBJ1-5	CASSDRQGFQPQHF	TGTGCCAGCAGTGATAGACAGGGGTTTCAGCCCCAGCATTTT
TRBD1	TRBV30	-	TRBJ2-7	CAWSMSGTGGGEQYF	TGTGCCTGGAGTATGTCCGGGACAGGGGGCGGCGAGCAGTACTTC
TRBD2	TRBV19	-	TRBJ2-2	CASGLAIGELFF	TGTGCCAGCGGACTAGCGATCGGGGAGCTGTTTTTT
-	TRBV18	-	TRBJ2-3	CASSPALVEWDTQYF	TGTGCCAGCTCACCAGCCCTAGTTGAATGGGATACGCAGTATTTT
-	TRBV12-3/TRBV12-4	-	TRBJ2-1	CASRGRRNEQFF	TGTGCCAGCAGGGGGAGACGTAATGAGCAGTTCTTC
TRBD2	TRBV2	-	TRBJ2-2	CASKREMYTGELFF	TGTGCCAGTAAGCGGGAGATGTACACCGGGGAGCTGTTTTTT
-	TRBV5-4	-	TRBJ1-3	CASSLAGTSPYSTIYF	TGTGCCAGCAGCTTGGCCGGGACATCTCCTTATAGCACCATATATTTT
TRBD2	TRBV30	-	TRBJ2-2	CAWTPGGAGELFF	TGTGCCTGGACGCCGGGGGGGGCCGGGGAGCTGTTTTTT
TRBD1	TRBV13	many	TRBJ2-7	CASSPGTGSYEQYF	TGTGCCAGCAGCCCAGGGACAGGATCCTACGAGCAGTACTTC
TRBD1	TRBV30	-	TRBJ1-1	CAWRTQGTVLNTEAFF	TGTGCCTGGAGAACCCAGGGGACAGTATTGAACACTGAAGCTTTCTTT
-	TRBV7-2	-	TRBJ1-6	CASSSPRSGTYNSPLHF	TGTGCCAGCAGCTCCCCGCGGAGTGGCACTTATAATTCACCCCTCCACTTT
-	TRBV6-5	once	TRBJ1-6	CASSEIRTGNGPLHF	TGTGCCAGCAGCGAGATACGGACGGGGAATGGACCCCTCCACTTT
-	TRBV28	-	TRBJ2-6	CAHRAGNLGANVLTF	TGTGCCCATCGCGCAGGGAATCTCGGGGCCAACGTCCTGACTTTC
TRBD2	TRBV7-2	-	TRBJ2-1	CASSPPGLAGVHEQFF	TGTGCCAGCAGCCCGCCGGGACTAGCGGGAGTCCATGAGCAGTTCTTC
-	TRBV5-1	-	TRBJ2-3	CASSLDRTGTDTQYF	TGCGCCAGCAGCTTGGATAGGACAGGCACAGATACGCAGTATTTT
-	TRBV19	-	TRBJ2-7	CASSARAGTYEQYF	TGTGCCAGTAGTGCCCGGGCAGGGACCTACGAGCAGTACTTC
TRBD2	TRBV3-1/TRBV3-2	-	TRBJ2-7	CASSRLGLAGSYEQYF	TGTGCCAGCAGCCGCTTAGGACTAGCCGGGTCCTACGAGCAGTACTTC
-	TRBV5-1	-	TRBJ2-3	CASSSYRESTDTQYF	TGCGCCAGCAGCTCCTACAGGGAGAGCACAGATACGCAGTATTTT
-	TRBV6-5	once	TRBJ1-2	CASLPPGQRSGYTF	TGTGCCAGCCTCCCCCCCGGACAGCGGTCTGGCTACACCTTC
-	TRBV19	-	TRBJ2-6	CASSIGPFEGSGANVLTF	TGTGCCAGTAGTATTGGGCCCTTTGAGGGCTCTGGGGCCAACGTCCTGACTTTC
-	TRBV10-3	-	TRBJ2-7	CAISESGLYEQYF	TGTGCCATCAGTGAGTCTGGCCTCTACGAGCAGTACTTC
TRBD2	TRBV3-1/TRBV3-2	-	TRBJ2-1	CASSRESLAGGDEQFF	TGTGCCAGCAGCCGGGAGTCCCTAGCGGGGGGCGATGAGCAGTTCTTC